The table lists the clone carrying this T cell receptor beta chain with a few counts. Antigen specificity is unknown. These data come from a study of T-cell memory formation after mild COVID-19. Study at large: Most TCR clusters belonged to a single donor. Study results and limitations: Pre-infection memory already had some responding clones, implying cross-reactive memory joined.

The TCR alpha and TCR beta cDNA libraries, bearing sample barcodes and UMIs, were generated by 5'RACE using constant-segment primers. TCRdb redid the calling of the 5' RACE reads with MiXCR, one entry per CDR3 protein. The sample records hundreds of thousands of distinct CDR3 sequences, roughly 25% being singletons. Germline values: CDR1 KGHDR, CDR2 SFDVKD. This CDR3 is built from 15 residues. The ends were cut back, 6 bases at V and 0 bases at J, with 14 bases in the middle. The TCR originated in an adult woman who had mild COVID-19 (a few samples of this study predate the infection). Cell type and time point are not known. Source material: PBMCs or a T cell subset sorted from them (not recorded which). The chain carries TRBV24-1 and TRBJ2-7; D unresolved. CDR3 sequence reads: CATSSLRGPSYEQYF. CDR3 nucleotide sequence: TGTGCCACCAGTTCCCTCAGAGGACCCTCCTACGAGCAGTACTTC.